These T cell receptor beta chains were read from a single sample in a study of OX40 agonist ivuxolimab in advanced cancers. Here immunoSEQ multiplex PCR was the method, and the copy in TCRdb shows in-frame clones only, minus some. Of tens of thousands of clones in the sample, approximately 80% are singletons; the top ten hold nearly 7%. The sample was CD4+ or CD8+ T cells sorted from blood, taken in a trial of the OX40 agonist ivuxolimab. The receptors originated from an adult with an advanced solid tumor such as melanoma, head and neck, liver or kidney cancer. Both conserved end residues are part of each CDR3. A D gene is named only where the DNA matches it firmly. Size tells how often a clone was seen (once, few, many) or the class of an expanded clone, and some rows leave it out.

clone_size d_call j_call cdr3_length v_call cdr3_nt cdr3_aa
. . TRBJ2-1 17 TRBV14 TGTGCCAGCAGCCCGCCGGAGGGAGGCAGCTCCTACAATGAGCAGTTCTTC CASSPPEGGSSYNEQFF
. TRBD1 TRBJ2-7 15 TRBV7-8 TGTGCCAGCAGCTTAGGGGTGGACAGGACCTACGAGCAGTACTTC CASSLGVDRTYEQYF
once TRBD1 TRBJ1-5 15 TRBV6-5 TGTGCCAGCAGTTACACCGGACAGGAGGATCAGCCCCAGCATTTT CASSYTGQEDQPQHF
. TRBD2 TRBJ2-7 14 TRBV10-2 TGCGCCAGCAACCTAGCGGGAGAATTTTCCGAGCAGTACTTC CASNLAGEFSEQYF
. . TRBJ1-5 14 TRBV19 TGTGCCAGTAAAAAACAGGCAGGCAATCAGCCCCAGCATTTT CASKKQAGNQPQHF
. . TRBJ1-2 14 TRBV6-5 TGTGCCAGCAGTTTACACAGTGCTAACTATGGCTACACCTTC CASSLHSANYGYTF
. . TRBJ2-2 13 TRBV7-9 TGTGCCAGTGCAGGGGCGGGCGCCGGGGAGCTGTTTTTT CASAGAGAGELFF
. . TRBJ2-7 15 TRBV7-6 TGTGCCAGCCAGAAGACGAGCGAGATTTCCTACGAGCAGTACTTC CASQKTSEISYEQYF
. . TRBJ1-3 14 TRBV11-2 TGTGCCAGCAGCCCCCCCCGCCAACGAAGGACCATATATTTT CASSPPRQRRTIYF
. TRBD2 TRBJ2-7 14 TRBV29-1 TGCAGCGTCATGGGTGGGACTAATTCCTACGAGCAGTACTTC CSVMGGTNSYEQYF
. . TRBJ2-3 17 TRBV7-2 TGTGCCAGCAGCTTAAACGGACCGCGGTATAGCACAGATACGCAGTATTTT CASSLNGPRYSTDTQYF
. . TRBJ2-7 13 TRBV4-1 TGCGCCAGCAGCCGTACAGAAACCTACGAGCAGTACTTC CASSRTETYEQYF
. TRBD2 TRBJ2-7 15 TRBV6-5 TGTGCCAGCAGCAGGACTAGCGGAAACTCCTACGAGCAGTACTTC CASSRTSGNSYEQYF
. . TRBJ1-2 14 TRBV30 TGTGCCTGGAGTGTTTCCCCCAGGGACTATGGCTACACCTTC CAWSVSPRDYGYTF
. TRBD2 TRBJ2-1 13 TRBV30 TGTGCCTGGGAGGTAGCGGGAGGGAATGAGCAGTTCTTC CAWEVAGGNEQFF
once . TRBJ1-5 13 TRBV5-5 TGTGCCAGCACCCCGAGCCCGAATCAGCCCCAGCATTTT CASTPSPNQPQHF
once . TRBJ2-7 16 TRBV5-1 TGCGCCAGCAGCTGGACGCCCCGCCGGGTCTCCTACGAGCAGTACTTC CASSWTPRRVSYEQYF
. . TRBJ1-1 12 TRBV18 TGTGCCAGCCTCGAGGTGAACACTGAAGCTTTCTTT CASLEVNTEAFF
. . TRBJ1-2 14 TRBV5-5 TGTGCCAGCAGCTCCGGGACGGTTGCTATTGGCTACACCTTC CASSSGTVAIGYTF
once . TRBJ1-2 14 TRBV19 TGTGCCAGTAGTATCAGGGCCTTTAACTATGGCTACACCTTC CASSIRAFNYGYTF
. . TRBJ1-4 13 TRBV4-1 TGCGCCAGCAGCCATCCTAGGGGTGAAAAACTGTTTTTT CASSHPRGEKLFF
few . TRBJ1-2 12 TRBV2 TGTGCCAGGGCAGACAGGATCAATGGCTACACCTTC CARADRINGYTF
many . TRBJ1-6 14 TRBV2 TGTGCCAGCAGGGAACAGGGATATAATTCACCCCTCCACTTT CASREQGYNSPLHF
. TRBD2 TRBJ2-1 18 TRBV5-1 TGCGCCAGCAGCGGACAGATCGGGGGACTAGCGGGAAAGAATGAGCAGTTCTTC CASSGQIGGLAGKNEQFF
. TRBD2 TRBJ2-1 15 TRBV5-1 TGCGCCAGCAGTATGGGACTAGTTTCCGCCAATGAGCAGTTCTTC CASSMGLVSANEQFF
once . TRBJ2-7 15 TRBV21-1 TGTGCCAGCAGCCCCGCAGGGACAGGGGCATGCGAGCAGTACTTC CASSPAGTGACEQYF
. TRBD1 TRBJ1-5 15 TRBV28 TGTGCCAGCAGCCGGGGACAGGGAAGCAATCAGCCCCAGCATTTT CASSRGQGSNQPQHF
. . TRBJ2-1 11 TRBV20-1 TGCAGTGCTAGGCAACATGGAGAGCAGTTCTTC CSARQHGEQFF
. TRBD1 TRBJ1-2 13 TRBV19 TGTGCCAGTAGTGTGACAGGGGACTATGGCTACACCTTC CASSVTGDYGYTF
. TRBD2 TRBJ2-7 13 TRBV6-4 TGTGCCAGCAGTTGGGTAGCGGGAGTCGAGCAGTACTTC CASSWVAGVEQYF
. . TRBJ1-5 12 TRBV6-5 TGTGCCAGCAGTACGCCAGGCGGTTCGCCGCATTTT CASSTPGGSPHF
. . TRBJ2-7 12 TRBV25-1 TGTGCCAGTACAGGACGGTTATACGAGCAGTACTTC CASTGRLYEQYF
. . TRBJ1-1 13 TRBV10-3 TGTGCCATCAGTGAGACCCCAGATAGTGAAGCTTTCTTT CAISETPDSEAFF